This TCR beta chain was identified in a study of shared clonotypes between healthy human individuals. Study at large: Donors, aged 18 to 49, were a couple of women and a few men. Broader study findings: Around 5.3% of naive CD4 clonotypes were shared across four donors. It was the non-shared clonotypes that had lower generation probabilities than clonotypes shared by all four donors.

A word on this clone: As yet, its antigen is unknown.

Naive CD8 cells were CD45RO-negative, positively selected for CCR7, excluding terminally differentiated effector memory CD45RA+ cells. TCRdb's table, derived via immunoSEQ multiplex PCR, lists solely in-frame clones and lacks some. The sample consists of a few million clones, 90% to 95% of them appearing once. The CDR3 has 17 amino acids. From germline, CDR1 is MNHEY and CDR2 SMNVEV (reference sequence). The J segment lost 0 bases and the V segment lost 6 bases, leaving 10 bases of the junction unmatched. The TCR was taken from a man younger than 35 in good health. Some clones in this sample may be carry-over from other donors' samples. The chain has TRBV27 and TRBJ1-5, with TRBD1 matching 8 bases. The sample was naive CD8+ T cells from PBMCs. The CDR3 DNA sequence: TGTGCCAGCAGAGGCAGGGGGCGGGGGAATAGCAATCAGCCCCAGCATTTT. Its translation: CASRGRGRGNSNQPQHF.